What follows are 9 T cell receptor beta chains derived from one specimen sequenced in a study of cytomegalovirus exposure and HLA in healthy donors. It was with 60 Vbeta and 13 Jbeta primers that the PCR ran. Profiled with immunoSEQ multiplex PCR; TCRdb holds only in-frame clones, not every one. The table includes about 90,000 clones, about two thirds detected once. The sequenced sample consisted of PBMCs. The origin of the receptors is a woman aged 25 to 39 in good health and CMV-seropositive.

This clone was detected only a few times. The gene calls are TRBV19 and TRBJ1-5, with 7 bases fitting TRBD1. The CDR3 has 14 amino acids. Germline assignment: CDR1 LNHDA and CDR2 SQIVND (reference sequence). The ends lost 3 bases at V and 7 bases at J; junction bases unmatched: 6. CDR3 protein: CASSMQQGWQPQHF. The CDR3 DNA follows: TGTGCCAGTAGTATGCAACAGGGGTGGCAGCCCCAGCATTTT.

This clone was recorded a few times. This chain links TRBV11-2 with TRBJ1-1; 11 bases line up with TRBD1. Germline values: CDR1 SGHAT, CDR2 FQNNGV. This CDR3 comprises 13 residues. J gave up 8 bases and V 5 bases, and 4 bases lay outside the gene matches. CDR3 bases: TGTGCCAGCAGCCTGGGGACAGGGGGAGAAGCTTTCTTT. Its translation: CASSLGTGGEAFF. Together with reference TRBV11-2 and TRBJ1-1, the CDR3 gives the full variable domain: EAGVAQSPRYKIIEKRQSVAFWCNPISGHATLYWYQQILGQGPKLLIQFQNNGVVDDSQLPKDRFSAERLKGVDSTLKIQPAKLEDSAVYLCASSLGTGGEAFFGQGTRLTVV.

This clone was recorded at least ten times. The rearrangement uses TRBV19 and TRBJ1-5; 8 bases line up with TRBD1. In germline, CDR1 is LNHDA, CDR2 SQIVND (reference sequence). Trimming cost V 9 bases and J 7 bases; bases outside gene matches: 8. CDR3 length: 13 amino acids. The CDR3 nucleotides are TGTGCCAGCAAAGACAGGGGACAGCAGCCCCAGCATTTT. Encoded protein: CASKDRGQQPQHF.

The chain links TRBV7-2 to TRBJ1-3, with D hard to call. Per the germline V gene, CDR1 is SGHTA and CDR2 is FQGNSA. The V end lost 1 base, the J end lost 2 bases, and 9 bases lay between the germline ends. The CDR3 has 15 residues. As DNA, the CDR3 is TGTGCCAGCAGCTTAGTACCCGGGGCTGGAAACACCATATATTTT. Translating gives CASSLVPGAGNTIYF.

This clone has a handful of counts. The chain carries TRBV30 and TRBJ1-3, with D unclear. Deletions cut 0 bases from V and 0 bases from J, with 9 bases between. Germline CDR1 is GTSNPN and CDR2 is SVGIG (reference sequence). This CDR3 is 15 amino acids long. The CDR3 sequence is CAWSVSGLSGNTIYF. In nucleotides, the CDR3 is TGTGCCTGGAGTGTATCAGGACTCTCTGGAAACACCATATATTTT.

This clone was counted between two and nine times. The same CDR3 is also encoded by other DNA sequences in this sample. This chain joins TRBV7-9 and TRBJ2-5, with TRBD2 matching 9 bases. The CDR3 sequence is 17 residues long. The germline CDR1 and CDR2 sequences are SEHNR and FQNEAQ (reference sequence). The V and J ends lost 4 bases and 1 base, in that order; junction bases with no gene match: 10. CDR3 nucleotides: TGTGCCAGCAGCTCTACGGGGACTAGCAGATTCCAAGAGACCCAGTACTTC. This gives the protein CASSSTGTSRFQETQYF.

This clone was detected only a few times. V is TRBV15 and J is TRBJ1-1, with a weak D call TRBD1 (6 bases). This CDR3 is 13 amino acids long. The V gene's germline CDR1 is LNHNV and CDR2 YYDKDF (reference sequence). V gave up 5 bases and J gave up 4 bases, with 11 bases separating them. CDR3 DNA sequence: TGTGCCACCAGCTTCCGGGACACCACTGAAGCTTTCTTT. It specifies CATSFRDTTEAFF. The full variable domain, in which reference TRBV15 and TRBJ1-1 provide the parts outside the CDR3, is DAMVIQNPRYQVTQFGKPVTLSCSQTLNHNVMYWYQQKSSQAPKLLFHYYDKDFNNEADTPDNFQSRRPNTSFCFLDIRSPGLGDTAMYLCATSFRDTTEAFFGQGTRLTVV.

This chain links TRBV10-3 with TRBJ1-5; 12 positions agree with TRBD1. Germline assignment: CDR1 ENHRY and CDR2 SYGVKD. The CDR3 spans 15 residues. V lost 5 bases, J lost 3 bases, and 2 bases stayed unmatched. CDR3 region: CAISPGQGANQPQHF. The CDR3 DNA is TGTGCCATCAGTCCGGGACAGGGGGCCAATCAGCCCCAGCATTTT.

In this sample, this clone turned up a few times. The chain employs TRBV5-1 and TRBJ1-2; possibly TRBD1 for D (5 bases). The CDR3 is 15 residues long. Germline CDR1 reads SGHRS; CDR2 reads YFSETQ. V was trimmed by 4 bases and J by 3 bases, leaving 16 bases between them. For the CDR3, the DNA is TGCGCCAGCAGCCCGGCGAGGGGAGGCTACTATGGCTACACCTTC. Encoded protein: CASSPARGGYYGYTF.